The sequence of this T cell receptor beta chain was determined in a study of regulatory T cells in long-lasting Graves disease. CDR3 size: 14 residues. The germline V gene encodes CDR1 SGDLS and CDR2 YYNGEE. Trimming cost V 3 bases and J 0 bases, with 8 bases left between them. Documented time point: newly diagnosed GD, antithyroid drugs for less than 3 months. PBMC RNA was the source of the TCR library. With regard to this clonotype: A read error may be the cause here, since a much bigger clone is one base away.

Arm-PCR of CDR3 regions and iRepertoire HTBI primers were the basis on which TCR beta libraries were built. MiXCR, run by TCRdb on the multiplex PCR reads, gives a single entry per CDR3 protein. This table holds about 610,000 distinct CDR3 sequences, about 15% found once. This sample also belongs to another study, concerning T cells in Graves' hyperthyroidism and ophthalmopathy.

The chain carries TRBV9 and TRBJ2-3, with a tentative D call TRBD1 (5 bases). The sequencing here drew on peripheral blood mononuclear cells (PBMCs), taken at new diagnosis, from a patient treated with antithyroid drugs. This clonotype was sampled from a man between 18 and 29 years old with Graves disease. CDR3 loop: CASSGQTSTDTQYF. DNA for the CDR3: TGTGCCAGCAGCGGACAGACTAGCACAGATACGCAGTATTTT.